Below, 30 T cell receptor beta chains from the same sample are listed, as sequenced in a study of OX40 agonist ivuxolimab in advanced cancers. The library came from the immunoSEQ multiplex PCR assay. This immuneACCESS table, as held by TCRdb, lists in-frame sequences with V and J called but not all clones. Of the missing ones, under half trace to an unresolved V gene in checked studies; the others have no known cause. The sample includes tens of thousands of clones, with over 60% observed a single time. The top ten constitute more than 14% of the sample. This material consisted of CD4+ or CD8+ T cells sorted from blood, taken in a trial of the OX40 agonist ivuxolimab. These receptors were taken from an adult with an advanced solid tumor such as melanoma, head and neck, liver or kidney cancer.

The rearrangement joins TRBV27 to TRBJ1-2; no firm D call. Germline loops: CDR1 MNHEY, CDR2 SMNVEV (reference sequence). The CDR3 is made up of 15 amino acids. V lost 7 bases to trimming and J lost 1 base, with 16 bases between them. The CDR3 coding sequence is TGTGCCAGCACCCCGAGGGTTGGGTTTAACTATGGCTACACCTTC. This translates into CASTPRVGFNYGYTF.

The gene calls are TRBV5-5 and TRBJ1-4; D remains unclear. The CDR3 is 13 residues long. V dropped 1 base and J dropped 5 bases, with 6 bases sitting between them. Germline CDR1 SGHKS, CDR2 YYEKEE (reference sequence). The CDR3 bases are TGTGCCAGCAGCTTGTCCCCGAATGAAAAACTGTTTTTT. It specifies CASSLSPNEKLFF.

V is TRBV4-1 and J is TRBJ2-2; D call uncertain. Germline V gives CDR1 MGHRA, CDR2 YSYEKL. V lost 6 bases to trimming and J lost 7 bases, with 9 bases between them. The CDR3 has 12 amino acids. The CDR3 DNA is TGCGCCAGCAGTCGTAAGGTCGGGGAGCTGTTTTTT. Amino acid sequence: CASSRKVGELFF.

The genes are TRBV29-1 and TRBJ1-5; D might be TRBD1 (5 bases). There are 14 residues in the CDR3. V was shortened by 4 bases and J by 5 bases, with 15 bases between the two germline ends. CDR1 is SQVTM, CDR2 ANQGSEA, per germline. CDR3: CSVGAGTLDQPQHF. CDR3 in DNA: TGCAGCGTTGGGGCCGGGACCCTCGATCAGCCCCAGCATTTT.

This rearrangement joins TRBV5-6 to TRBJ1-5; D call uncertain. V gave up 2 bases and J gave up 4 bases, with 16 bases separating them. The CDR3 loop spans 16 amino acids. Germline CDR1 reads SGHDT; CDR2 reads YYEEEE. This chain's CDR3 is CASSLKGGKGNQPQHF. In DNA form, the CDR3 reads TGTGCCAGCAGCTTAAAAGGAGGGAAGGGAAATCAGCCCCAGCATTTT.

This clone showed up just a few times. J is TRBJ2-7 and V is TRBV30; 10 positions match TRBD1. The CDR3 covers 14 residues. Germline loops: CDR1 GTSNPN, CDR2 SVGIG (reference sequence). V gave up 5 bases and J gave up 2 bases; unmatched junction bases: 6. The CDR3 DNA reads TGTGCCTGGGGGACCGGGACAGGGGCCTACGAGCAGTACTTC. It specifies CAWGTGTGAYEQYF.

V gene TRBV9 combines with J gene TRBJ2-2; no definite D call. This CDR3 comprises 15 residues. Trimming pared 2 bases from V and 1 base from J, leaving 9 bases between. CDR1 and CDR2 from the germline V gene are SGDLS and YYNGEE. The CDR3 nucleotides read TGTGCCAGCAGCGTTCTAACAGAGAACACCGGGGAGCTGTTTTTT. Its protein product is CASSVLTENTGELFF.

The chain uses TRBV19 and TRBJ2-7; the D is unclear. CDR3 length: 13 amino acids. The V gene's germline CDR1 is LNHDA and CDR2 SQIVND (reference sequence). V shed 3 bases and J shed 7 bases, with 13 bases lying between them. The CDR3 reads CASSINVGSEQYF. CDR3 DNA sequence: TGTGCCAGTAGTATTAATGTCGGGTCTGAGCAGTACTTC.

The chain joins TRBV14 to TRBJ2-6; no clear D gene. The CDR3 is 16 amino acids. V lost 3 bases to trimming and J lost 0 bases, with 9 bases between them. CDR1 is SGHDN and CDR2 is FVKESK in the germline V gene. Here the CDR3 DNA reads TGTGCCAGCAGCCAGGGCTTAACCTCTGGGGCCAACGTCCTGACTTTC. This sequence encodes CASSQGLTSGANVLTF.

CDR3 loop: CASSLNFGRFEGYTF. The DNA of the CDR3 is TGTGCCAGCAGCTTGAACTTTGGCCGCTTCGAGGGCTACACCTTC. The J gene is TRBJ1-2, the V gene TRBV7-2, with unresolved D. Germline CDR1 reads SGHTA; CDR2 reads FQGNSA. V dropped 3 bases and J dropped 8 bases, with 19 bases sitting between them. The CDR3 is 15 amino acids.

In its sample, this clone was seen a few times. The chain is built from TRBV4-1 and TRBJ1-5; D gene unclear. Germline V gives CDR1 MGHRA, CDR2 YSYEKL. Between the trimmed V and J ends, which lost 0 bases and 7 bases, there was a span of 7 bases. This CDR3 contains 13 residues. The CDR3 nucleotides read TGCGCCAGCAGCCAAGATCGGGGACAGCCCCAGCATTTT. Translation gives CASSQDRGQPQHF.

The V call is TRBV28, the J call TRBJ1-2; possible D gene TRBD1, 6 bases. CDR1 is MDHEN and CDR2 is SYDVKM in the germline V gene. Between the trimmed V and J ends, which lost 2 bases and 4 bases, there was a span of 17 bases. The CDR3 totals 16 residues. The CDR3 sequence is CASSLGSTDSLYGYTF. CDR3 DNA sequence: TGTGCCAGCAGTTTAGGTTCGACGGACAGCCTCTATGGCTACACCTTC.

CDR3 in amino acids: CASSYSSPTDTQYF. CDR3 in DNA: TGTGCCAGCAGTTACAGCTCCCCCACAGATACGCAGTATTTT. This chain uses TRBV6-5 with TRBJ2-3; D is ambiguous. This CDR3 region has 14 residues. Germline assignment: CDR1 MNHEY and CDR2 SVGAGI. With 2 bases removed from V and 2 bases from J, the gap between germline ends came to 8 bases.

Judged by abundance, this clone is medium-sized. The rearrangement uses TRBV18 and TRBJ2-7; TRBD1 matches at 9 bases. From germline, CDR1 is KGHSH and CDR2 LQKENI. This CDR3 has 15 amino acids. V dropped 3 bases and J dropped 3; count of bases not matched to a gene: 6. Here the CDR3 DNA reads TGTGCCAGCTCACCTACTACAGGGGGCCTCTACGAGCAGTACTTC. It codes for CASSPTTGGLYEQYF.

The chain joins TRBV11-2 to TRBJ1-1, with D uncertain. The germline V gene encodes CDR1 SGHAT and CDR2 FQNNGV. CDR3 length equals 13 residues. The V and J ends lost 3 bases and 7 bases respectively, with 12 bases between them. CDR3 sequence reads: CASSLIPLVEAFF. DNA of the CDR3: TGTGCCAGCAGCTTGATCCCCCTAGTTGAAGCTTTCTTT.

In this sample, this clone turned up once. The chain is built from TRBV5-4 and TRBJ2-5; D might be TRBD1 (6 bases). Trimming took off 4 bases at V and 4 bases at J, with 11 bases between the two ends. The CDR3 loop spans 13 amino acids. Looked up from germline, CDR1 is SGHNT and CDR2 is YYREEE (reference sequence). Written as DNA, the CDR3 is TGTGCCAGCAGCCGACAACAGGGAGAGACCCAGTACTTC. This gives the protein CASSRQQGETQYF.

CDR3 sequence reads: CASSNRDGANVLTF. CDR3 bases: TGTGCCAGCAGCAACAGGGATGGGGCCAACGTCCTGACTTTC. The chain links TRBV5-4 to TRBJ2-6; TRBD1 might be the D (6 bases). V lost 4 bases, J lost 3 bases, and 8 bases lay in between. The CDR3 is 14 amino acids. The germline V gene has CDR1 SGHNT and CDR2 YYREEE (reference sequence). The full variable domain, with the rest looked up from reference TRBV5-4 and TRBJ2-6, is ETGVTQSPTHLIKTRGQQVTLRCSSQSGHNTVSWYQQALGQGPQFIFQYYREEENGRGNFPPRFSGLQFPNYSSELNVNALELDDSALYLCASSNRDGANVLTFGAGSRLTVL.

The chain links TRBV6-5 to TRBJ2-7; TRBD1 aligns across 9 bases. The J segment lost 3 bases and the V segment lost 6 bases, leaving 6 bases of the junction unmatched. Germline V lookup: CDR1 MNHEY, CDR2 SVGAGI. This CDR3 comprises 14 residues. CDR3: CASSLGQGGYEQYF. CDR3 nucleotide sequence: TGTGCCAGCAGCCTGGGACAGGGTGGCTACGAGCAGTACTTC.

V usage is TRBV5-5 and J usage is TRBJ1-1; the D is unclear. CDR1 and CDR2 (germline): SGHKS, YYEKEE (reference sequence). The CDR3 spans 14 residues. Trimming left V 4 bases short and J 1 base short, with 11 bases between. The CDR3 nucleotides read TGTGCCAGCAGCCGTGACACGAAGAACACTGAAGCTTTCTTT. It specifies CASSRDTKNTEAFF.

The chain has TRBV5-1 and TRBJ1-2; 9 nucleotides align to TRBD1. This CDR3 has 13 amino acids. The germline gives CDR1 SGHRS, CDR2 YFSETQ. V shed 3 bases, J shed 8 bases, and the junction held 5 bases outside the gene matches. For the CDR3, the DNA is TGCGCCAGCAGCTGGACAGGGGCAGACGGCTACACCTTC. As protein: CASSWTGADGYTF.

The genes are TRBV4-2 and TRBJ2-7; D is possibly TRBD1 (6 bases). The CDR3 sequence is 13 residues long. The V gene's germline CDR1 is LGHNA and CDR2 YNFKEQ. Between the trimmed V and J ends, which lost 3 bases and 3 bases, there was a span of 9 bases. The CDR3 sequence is CASSHDRFYEQYF. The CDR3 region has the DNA TGTGCCAGCAGCCATGACAGGTTCTACGAGCAGTACTTC.

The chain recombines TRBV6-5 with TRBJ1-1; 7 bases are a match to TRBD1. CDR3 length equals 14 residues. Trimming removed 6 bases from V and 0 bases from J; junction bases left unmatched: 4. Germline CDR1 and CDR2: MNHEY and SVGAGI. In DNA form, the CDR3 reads TGTGCCAGCAGGAACAGGGGTATGAACACTGAAGCTTTCTTT. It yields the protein CASRNRGMNTEAFF.

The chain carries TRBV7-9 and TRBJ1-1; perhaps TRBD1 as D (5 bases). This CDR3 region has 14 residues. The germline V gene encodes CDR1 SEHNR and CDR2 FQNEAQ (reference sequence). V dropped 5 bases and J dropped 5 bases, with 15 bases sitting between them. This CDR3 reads CASSTTEVGTEAFF. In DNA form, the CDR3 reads TGTGCCAGCAGCACGACAGAGGTGGGGACTGAAGCTTTCTTT.

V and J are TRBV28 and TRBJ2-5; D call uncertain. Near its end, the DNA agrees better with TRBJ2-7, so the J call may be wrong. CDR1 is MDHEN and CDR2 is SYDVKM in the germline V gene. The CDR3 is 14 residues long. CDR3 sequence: CASSFIEQPYEQYF. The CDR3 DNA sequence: TGTGCCAGCAGTTTTATCGAACAGCCCTACGAGCAGTACTTC.

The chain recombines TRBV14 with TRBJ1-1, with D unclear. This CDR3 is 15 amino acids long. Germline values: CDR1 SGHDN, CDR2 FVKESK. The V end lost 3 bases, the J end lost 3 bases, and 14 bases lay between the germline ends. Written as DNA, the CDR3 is TGTGCCAGCAGCCACCTAGACGGATTCTACACTGAAGCTTTCTTT. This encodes CASSHLDGFYTEAFF. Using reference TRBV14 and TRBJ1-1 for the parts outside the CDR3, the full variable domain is EAGVTQFPSHSVIEKGQTVTLRCDPISGHDNLYWYRRVMGKEIKFLLHFVKESKQDESGMPNNRFLAERTGGTYSTLKVQPAELEDSGVYFCASSHLDGFYTEAFFGQGTRLTVV.

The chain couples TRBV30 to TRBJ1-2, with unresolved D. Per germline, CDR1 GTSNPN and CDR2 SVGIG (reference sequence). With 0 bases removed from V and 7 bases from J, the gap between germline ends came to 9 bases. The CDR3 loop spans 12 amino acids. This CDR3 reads CAWSVGGSGYTF. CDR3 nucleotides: TGTGCCTGGAGTGTCGGCGGGAGTGGCTACACCTTC. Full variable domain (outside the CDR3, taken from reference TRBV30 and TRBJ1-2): SQTIHQWPATLVQPVGSPLSLECTVEGTSNPNLYWYRQAAGRGLQLLFYSVGIGQISSEVPQNLSASRPQDRQFILSSKKLLLSDSGFYLCAWSVGGSGYTFGSGTRLTVV.

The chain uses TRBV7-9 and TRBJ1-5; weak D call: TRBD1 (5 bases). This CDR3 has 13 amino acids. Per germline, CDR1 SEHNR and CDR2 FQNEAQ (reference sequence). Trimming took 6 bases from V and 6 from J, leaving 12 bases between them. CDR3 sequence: CASSPVGTQPQHF. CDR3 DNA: TGTGCCAGCAGTCCAGTGGGGACTCAGCCCCAGCATTTT.

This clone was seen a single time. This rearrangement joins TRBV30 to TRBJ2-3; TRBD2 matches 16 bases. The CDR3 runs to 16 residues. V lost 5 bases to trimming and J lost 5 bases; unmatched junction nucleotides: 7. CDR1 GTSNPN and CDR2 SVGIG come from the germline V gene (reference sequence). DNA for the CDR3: TGTGCCTGGGAGGGACTAGCGGGGGGGCAAATAGATACGCAGTATTTT. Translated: CAWEGLAGGQIDTQYF.

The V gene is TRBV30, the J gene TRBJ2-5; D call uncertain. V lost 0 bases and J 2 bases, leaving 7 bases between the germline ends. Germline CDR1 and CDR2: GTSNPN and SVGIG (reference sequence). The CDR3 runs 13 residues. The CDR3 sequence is CAWSVGSQETQYF. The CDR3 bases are TGTGCCTGGAGTGTGGGGTCTCAAGAGACCCAGTACTTC.

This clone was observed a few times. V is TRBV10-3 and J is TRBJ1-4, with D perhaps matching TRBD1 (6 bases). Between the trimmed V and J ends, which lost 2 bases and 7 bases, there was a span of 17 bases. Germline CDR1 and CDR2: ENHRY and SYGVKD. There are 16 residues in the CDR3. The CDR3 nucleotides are TGTGCCATCAGTGAGGACAGGTCGAAGGCGGGTGAAAAACTGTTTTTT. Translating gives CAISEDRSKAGEKLFF.